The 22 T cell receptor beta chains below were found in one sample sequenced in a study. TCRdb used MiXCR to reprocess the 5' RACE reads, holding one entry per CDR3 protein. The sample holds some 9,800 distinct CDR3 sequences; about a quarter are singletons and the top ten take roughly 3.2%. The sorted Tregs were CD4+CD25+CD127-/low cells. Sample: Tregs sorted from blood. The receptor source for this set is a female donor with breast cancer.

The CDR3 loop is CASSSGRYSNQPQHF. CDR3 bases: TGTGCCAGCAGCTCCGGACGGTATAGCAATCAGCCCCAGCATTTT. This chain uses TRBV28 with TRBJ1-5; no definite D call. Trimming removed 6 bases from V and 0 bases from J, with 12 bases in between. CDR1 is MDHEN and CDR2 is SYDVKM in the germline V gene. The CDR3 is 15 residues long.

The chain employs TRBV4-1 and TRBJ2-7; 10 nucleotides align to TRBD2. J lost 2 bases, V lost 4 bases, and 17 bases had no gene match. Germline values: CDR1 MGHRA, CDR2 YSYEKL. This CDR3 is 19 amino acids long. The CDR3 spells CASSPTGGAGGPPTYEQYF. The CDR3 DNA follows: TGCGCCAGCAGCCCGACGGGGGGAGCGGGAGGGCCCCCGACCTACGAGCAGTACTTC.

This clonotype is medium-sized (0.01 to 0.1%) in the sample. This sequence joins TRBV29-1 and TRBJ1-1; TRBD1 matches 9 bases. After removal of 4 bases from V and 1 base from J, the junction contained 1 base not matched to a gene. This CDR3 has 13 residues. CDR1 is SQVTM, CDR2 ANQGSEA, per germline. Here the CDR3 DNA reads TGCAGCGTTGGGACAGGGGAGAACACTGAAGCTTTCTTT. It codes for CSVGTGENTEAFF.

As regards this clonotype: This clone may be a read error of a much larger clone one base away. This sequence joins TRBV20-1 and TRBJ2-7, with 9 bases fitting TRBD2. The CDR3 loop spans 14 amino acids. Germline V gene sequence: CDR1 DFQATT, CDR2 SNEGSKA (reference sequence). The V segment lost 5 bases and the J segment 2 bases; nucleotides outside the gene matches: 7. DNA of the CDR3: TGCAGTGCTGGGTGGGCTAGCGGGGCCTACGAGCAGTACTTC. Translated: CSAGWASGAYEQYF.

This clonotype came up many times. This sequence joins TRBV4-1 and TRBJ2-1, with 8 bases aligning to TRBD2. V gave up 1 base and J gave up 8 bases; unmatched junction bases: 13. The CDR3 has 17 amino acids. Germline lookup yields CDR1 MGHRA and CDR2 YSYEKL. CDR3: CASSQGRQRELLDEQFF. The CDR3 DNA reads TGCGCCAGCAGCCAAGGGAGACAGCGGGAGTTATTGGATGAGCAGTTCTTC.

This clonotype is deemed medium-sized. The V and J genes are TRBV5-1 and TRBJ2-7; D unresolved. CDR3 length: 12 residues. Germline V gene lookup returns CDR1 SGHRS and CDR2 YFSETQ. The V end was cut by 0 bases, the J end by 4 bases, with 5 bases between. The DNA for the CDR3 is TGCGCCAGCAGCTTGGAGGGTTACGAGCAGTACTTC. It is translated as CASSLEGYEQYF.

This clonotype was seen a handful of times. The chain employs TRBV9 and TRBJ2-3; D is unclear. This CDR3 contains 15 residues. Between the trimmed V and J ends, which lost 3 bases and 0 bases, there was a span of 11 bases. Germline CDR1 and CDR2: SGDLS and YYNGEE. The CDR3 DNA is TGTGCCAGCAGCGCCACCATGGCTAGCACAGATACGCAGTATTTT. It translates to CASSATMASTDTQYF.

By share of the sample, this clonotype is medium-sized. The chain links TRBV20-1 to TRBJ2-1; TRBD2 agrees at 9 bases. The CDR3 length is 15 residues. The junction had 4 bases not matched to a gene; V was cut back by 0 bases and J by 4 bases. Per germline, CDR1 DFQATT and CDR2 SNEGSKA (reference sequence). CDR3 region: CSAREETSGYNEQFF. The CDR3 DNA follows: TGCAGTGCTAGAGAGGAGACTAGCGGTTACAATGAGCAGTTCTTC.

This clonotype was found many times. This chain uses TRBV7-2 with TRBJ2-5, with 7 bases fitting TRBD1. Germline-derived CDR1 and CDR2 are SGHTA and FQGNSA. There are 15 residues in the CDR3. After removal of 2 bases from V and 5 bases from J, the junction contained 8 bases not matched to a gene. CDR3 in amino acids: CASSLYDRVGETQYF. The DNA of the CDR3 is TGTGCCAGCAGCTTATACGACAGGGTTGGGGAGACCCAGTACTTC. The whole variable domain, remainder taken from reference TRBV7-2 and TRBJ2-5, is GAGVSQSPSNKVTEKGKDVELRCDPISGHTALYWYRQSLGQGLEFLIYFQGNSAPDKSGLPSDRFSAERTGGSVSTLTIQRTQQEDSAVYLCASSLYDRVGETQYFGPGTRLLVL.

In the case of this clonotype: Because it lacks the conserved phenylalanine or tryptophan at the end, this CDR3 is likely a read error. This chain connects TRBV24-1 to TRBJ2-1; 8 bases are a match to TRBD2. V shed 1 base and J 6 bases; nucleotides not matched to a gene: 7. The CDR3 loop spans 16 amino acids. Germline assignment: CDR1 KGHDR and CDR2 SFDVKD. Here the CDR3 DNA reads TGTGCCACCAGTGATTTTCAAGCGGGAGTGTCCAATGAGCAGTTCATC. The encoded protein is CATSDFQAGVSNEQFI.

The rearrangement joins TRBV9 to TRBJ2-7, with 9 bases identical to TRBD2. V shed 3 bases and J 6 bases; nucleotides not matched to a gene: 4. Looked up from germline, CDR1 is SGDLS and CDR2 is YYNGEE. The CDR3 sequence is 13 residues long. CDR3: CASSAGLAAEQYF. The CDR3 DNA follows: TGTGCCAGCAGCGCGGGACTAGCTGCCGAGCAGTACTTC.

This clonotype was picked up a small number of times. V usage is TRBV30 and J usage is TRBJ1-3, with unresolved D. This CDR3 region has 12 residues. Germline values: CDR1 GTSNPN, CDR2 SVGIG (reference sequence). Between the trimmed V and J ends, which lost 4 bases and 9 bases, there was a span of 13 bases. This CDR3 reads CAWNESPLTIYF. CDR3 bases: TGTGCCTGGAACGAGTCGCCGCTCACCATATATTTT. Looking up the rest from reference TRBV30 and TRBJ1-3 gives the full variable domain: SQTIHQWPATLVQPVGSPLSLECTVEGTSNPNLYWYRQAAGRGLQLLFYSVGIGQISSEVPQNLSASRPQDRQFILSSKKLLLSDSGFYLCAWNESPLTIYFGEGSWLTVV.

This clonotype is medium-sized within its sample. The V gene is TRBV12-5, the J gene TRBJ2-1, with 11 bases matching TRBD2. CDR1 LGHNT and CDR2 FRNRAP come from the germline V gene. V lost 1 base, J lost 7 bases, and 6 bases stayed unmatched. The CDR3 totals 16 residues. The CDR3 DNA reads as TGTGCTAGTGGTTTGGCACCGGGACTAGCGGAGAATGAGCAGTTCTTC. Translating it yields CASGLAPGLAENEQFF.

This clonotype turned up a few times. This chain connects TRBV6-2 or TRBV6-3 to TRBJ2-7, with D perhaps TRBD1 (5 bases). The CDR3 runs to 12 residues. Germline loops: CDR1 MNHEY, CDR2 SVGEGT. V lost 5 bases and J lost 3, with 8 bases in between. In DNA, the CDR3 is TGTGCCAGCAGTGAACAGGTCTACGAGCAGTACTTC. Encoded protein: CASSEQVYEQYF.

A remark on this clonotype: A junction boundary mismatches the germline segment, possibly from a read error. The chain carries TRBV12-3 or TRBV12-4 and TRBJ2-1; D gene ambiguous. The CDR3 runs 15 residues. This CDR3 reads CASSSGLSPYNEQIF. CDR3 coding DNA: TGTGCCAGCAGTTCCGGGTTGAGCCCCTACAATGAGCAGATCTTC.

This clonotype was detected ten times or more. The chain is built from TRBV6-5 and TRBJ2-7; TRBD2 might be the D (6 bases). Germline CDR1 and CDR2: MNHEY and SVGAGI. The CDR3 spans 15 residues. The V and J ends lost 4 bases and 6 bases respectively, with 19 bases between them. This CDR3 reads CASSSHPRTIPEQYF. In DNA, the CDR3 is TGTGCCAGCAGTTCCCACCCCCGGACTATTCCCGAGCAGTACTTC.

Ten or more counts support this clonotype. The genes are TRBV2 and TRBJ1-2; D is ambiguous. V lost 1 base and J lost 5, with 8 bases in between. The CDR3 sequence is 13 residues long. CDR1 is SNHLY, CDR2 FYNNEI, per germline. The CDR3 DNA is TGTGCCAGCAGTGAAGGCAGGTCTTATGGCTACACCTTC. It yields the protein CASSEGRSYGYTF.

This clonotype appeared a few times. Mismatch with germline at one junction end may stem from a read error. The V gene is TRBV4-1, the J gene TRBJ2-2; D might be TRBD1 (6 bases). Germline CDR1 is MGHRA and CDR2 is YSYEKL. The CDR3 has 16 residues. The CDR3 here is CASSQDPRGYTGELFF. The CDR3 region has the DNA TGTGCCAGCAGCCAAGATCCTAGGGGGTACACCGGGGAGCTGTTTTTT.

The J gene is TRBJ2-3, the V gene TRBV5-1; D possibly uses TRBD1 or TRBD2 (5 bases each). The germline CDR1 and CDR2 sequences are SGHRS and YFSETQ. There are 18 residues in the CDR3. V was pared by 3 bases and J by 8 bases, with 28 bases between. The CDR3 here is CASSSPGPQYTPWPTQYF. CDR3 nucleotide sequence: TGCGCCAGCAGCTCTCCGGGACCACAGTACACCCCTTGGCCTACGCAGTATTTT.

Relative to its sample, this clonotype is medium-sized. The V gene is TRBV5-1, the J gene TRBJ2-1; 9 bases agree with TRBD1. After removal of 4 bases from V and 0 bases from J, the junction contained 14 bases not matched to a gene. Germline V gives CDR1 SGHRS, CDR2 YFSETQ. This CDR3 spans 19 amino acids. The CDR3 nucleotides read TGCGCCAGCAGCACCCCAACAGGGGGCACTACCCACTCCTACAATGAGCAGTTCTTC. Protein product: CASSTPTGGTTHSYNEQFF.

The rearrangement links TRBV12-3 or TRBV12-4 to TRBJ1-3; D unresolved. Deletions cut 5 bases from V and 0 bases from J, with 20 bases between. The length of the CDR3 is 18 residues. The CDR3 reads CASSPRAGTGLSGNTIYF. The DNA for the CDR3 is TGTGCCAGCAGTCCCCGGGCAGGTACTGGGCTCTCTGGAAACACCATATATTTT.

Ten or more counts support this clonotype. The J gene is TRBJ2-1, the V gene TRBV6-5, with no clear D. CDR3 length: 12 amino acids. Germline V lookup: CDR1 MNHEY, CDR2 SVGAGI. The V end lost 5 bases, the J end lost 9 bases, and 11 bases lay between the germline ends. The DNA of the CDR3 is TGTGCCAGCAGTCCTAACCAATTTGAGCAGTTCTTC. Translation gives CASSPNQFEQFF.